The subject of this entry is one TCR beta chain. TRAV- and TRBV-specific primers primed first-strand cDNA, covering alpha and beta chains. TCR amplification involved about 18 PCR cycles with a constant-region primer and V-primer adapter. TCRdb analysed the reads with MiXCR anew, one entry per CDR3 protein. The sample records tens of thousands of distinct CDR3 sequences, 20% to 25% being singletons. These data originate in a study of low-dose radiotherapy and immunotherapy resistance in tumors. The time point is: after trial treatment. Treatment defined: LDRT plus nivolumab, ipilimumab, low-dose cyclophosphamide and aspirin (RACIN trial). Sequencing used PBMCs, obtained after low-dose radiotherapy plus immunotherapy. The source is a female donor with ovarian cancer.

The CDR3, as DNA: TGTGCCAGCAGTTTAGGGACAGGGAATTCACCCCTCCACTTT. Translated, it gives CASSLGTGNSPLHF. The chain combines TRBV12-3 or TRBV12-4 with TRBJ1-6; 8 bases agree with TRBD1. J gave up 7 bases and V 1 base, and 0 bases lay outside the gene matches. The CDR3 covers 14 residues.